This passage covers 13 T cell receptor beta chains from one sample sequenced in a study of ipilimumab plus nivolumab after autologous stem cell transplantation. The repertoire was sequenced with immunoSEQ multiplex PCR; TCRdb's copy has only in-frame clones and lacks some. The data show about 12,000 clones, 69% seen once. The specimen comprised PBMCs, sampled in a trial of ipilimumab plus nivolumab as post-transplant consolidation. These receptors were taken from a male donor with diffuse large B-cell lymphoma.

The chain uses TRBV7-8 and TRBJ1-1, with D possibly TRBD1 on 5 matching bases. This CDR3 is 17 amino acids long. The V gene lost 5 bases and the J gene lost 0 bases, with 19 bases spanning the gap. Germline-derived CDR1 and CDR2 are SGHVS and FQNEAQ. CDR3 DNA: TGTGCCAGCAGCGCTTTCCGGGTCGGGGGATTGAACACTGAAGCTTTCTTT. As protein: CASSAFRVGGLNTEAFF.

The CDR3 loop reads CASSLESDSSYEQYF. The CDR3 bases are TGTGCCAGCAGCTTAGAATCGGACAGCTCCTACGAGCAGTACTTC. The chain recombines TRBV13 with TRBJ2-7; tentative D call: TRBD1 (6 bases). The CDR3 is made up of 15 amino acids. Per the germline V gene, CDR1 is PRHDT and CDR2 is FYEKMQ (reference sequence). V lost 1 base, J lost 0 bases, and 10 bases lay in between.

V is TRBV19 and J is TRBJ2-1; 9 positions agree with TRBD1. The CDR3 covers 15 residues. V was clipped by 4 bases and J by 9 bases; unmatched bases: 10. The germline gives CDR1 LNHDA, CDR2 SQIVND (reference sequence). CDR3 in amino acids: CASSTNLGQGSEQFF. CDR3 nucleotides: TGTGCCAGTAGTACGAACCTGGGACAGGGAAGTGAGCAGTTCTTC.

Here the CDR3 reads CASSLDRGRTEAFF. The CDR3 DNA is TGTGCCAGCAGCTTAGACAGGGGTAGGACTGAAGCTTTCTTT. The chain uses TRBV5-4 and TRBJ1-1; 8 bases fit TRBD1. The CDR3 contains 14 residues. V trimming: 2 bases; J trimming: 5 bases; junction bases outside the gene matches: 5. Germline CDR1 is SGHNT and CDR2 is YYREEE (reference sequence).

V is TRBV14 and J is TRBJ2-7; 8 bases agree with TRBD2. The V segment lost 3 bases and the J segment 1 base; nucleotides outside the gene matches: 5. Germline V gene lookup returns CDR1 SGHDN and CDR2 FVKESK. The CDR3 has 15 amino acids. The CDR3 sequence: CASSQTSVGSYEQYF. The CDR3 coding sequence is TGTGCCAGCAGCCAGACTAGCGTTGGATCCTACGAGCAGTACTTC.

This clone was seen a few times. The chain is built from TRBV7-9 and TRBJ2-2, with D maybe TRBD2 (6 bases). There are 13 residues in the CDR3. CDR1 is SEHNR and CDR2 is FQNEAQ in the germline V gene (reference sequence). V was shortened by 5 bases and J by 7 bases, with 11 bases between the two germline ends. Here the CDR3 DNA reads TGTGCCAGCAGCCAGCGGGCTTACGGGGAGCTGTTTTTT. This codes for CASSQRAYGELFF.

The chain uses TRBV2 and TRBJ2-2; maybe TRBD2 (5 bases). Germline CDR1 is SNHLY and CDR2 is FYNNEI. This CDR3 is built from 19 residues. Trimming took 1 base from V and 0 from J, leaving 18 bases between them. CDR3 region: CASSEGTWVRTTNTGELFF. DNA of the CDR3: TGTGCCAGCAGTGAAGGGACTTGGGTCCGAACCACGAACACCGGGGAGCTGTTTTTT.

V gene TRBV7-2 combines with J gene TRBJ2-1; D remains unclear. CDR3 size: 14 residues. Germline lookup yields CDR1 SGHTA and CDR2 FQGNSA. Trimming left V 4 bases short and J 6 bases short, with 13 bases between. In DNA form, the CDR3 reads TGTGCCAGCAGCTACCGCGACATTATCAATGAGCAGTTCTTC. This gives the protein CASSYRDIINEQFF.

About this clone itself: Other DNA sequences in this specimen translate into the identical CDR3. The chain uses TRBV7-2 and TRBJ1-5; possible D gene TRBD1, 5 bases. There are 14 residues in the CDR3. The ends were cut back, 1 base at V and 5 bases at J, with 9 bases in the middle. CDR1 is SGHTA and CDR2 is FQGNSA in the germline V gene. The CDR3 bases are TGTGCCAGCAGCTTAGAAGGCAGGGATCAGCCCCAGCATTTT. It yields the protein CASSLEGRDQPQHF. The full variable domain, rest sourced from reference TRBV7-2 and TRBJ1-5, is GAGVSQSPSNKVTEKGKDVELRCDPISGHTALYWYRQSLGQGLEFLIYFQGNSAPDKSGLPSDRFSAERTGGSVSTLTIQRTQQEDSAVYLCASSLEGRDQPQHFGDGTRLSIL.

V usage is TRBV19 and J usage is TRBJ1-3; D is possibly TRBD1 (6 bases). CDR1 and CDR2 (germline): LNHDA, SQIVND (reference sequence). With 6 bases removed from V and 4 bases from J, the gap between germline ends came to 10 bases. The CDR3 has 13 residues. In nucleotides, the CDR3 is TGTGCCAGTAGCGACAGGCTCGGAAACACCATATATTTT. The encoded protein is CASSDRLGNTIYF.

The chain's CDR3 is CASSAQQGRYTEAFF. For the CDR3, the DNA is TGTGCCAGCAGTGCCCAACAGGGGAGATACACTGAAGCTTTCTTT. The V call is TRBV25-1, the J call TRBJ1-1, with TRBD1 matching over 7 bases. The CDR3 extends over 15 amino acids. Germline CDR1 and CDR2: MGHDK and SYGVNS. With V trimmed by 4 bases and J by 3 bases, 8 bases remained unmatched.

This chain joins TRBV27 and TRBJ1-5; 8 bases map to TRBD1. The CDR3 is made up of 16 amino acids. Germline V gene sequence: CDR1 MNHEY, CDR2 SMNVEV (reference sequence). V was clipped by 6 bases and J by 0 bases; unmatched bases: 7. The CDR3 spells CASREDRAISNQPQHF. The CDR3 nucleotides are TGTGCCAGCAGGGAGGACAGGGCAATTAGCAATCAGCCCCAGCATTTT.

CDR3 region: CASSFTGTGSYEQYF. The CDR3 region has the DNA TGTGCCAGCAGCTTTACCGGGACAGGGAGTTACGAGCAGTACTTC. The chain links TRBV7-8 to TRBJ2-5; 9 nucleotides line up with TRBD1. TRBJ2-7 explains the end of the DNA better; the J call may be wrong. The CDR3 has 15 residues. Germline values: CDR1 SGHVS, CDR2 FQNEAQ.